This TCR beta chain was identified during a study of blood T cells in healthy people across ages. On the study more broadly: Using template switching, researchers captured about one barcoded beta molecule for each two T cells.

Primed by a sample-barcoded 5' primer and a J-beta primer mix, a second PCR proceeded for about 7 to 12 cycles. Via MiXCR, TCRdb re-called the 5' RACE reads, giving one row per CDR3 protein. Among about 800,000 distinct CDR3 sequences listed, around a quarter were seen once. There are 19 residues in the CDR3. Germline V gene lookup returns CDR1 DFQATT and CDR2 SNEGSKA (reference sequence). V lost 6 bases and J 0 bases, leaving 27 bases between the germline ends. This clonotype was counted at least ten times. With each sample, at least 5.5 micrograms of total RNA were extracted. These data were also reused for a study on T cells of mothers and their children.

Sequencing was carried out using blood. The V call is TRBV20-1, the J call TRBJ2-1; either TRBD1 or TRBD2 may fit D (6 bases each). The origin of this receptor is a boy younger than 18 in good health. The CDR3 DNA sequence: TGCAGTGCCAACGGAGCGGAGTACGTGGGGGGCGGCTCCTACAATGAGCAGTTCTTC. It translates to CSANGAEYVGGGSYNEQFF.